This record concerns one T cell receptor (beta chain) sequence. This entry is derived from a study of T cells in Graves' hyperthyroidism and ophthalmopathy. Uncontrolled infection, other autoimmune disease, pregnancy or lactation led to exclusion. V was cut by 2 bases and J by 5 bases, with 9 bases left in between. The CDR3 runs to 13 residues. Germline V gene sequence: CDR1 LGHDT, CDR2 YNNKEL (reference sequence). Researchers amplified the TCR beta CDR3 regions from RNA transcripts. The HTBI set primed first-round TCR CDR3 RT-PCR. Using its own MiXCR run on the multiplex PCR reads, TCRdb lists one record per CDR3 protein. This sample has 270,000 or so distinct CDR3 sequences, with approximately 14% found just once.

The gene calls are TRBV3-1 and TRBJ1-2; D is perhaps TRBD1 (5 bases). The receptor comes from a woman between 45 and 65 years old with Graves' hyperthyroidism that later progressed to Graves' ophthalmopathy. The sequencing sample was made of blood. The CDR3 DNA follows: TGTGCCAGCAGCCAACGGGACGGTTATGGCTACACCTTC. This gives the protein CASSQRDGYGYTF. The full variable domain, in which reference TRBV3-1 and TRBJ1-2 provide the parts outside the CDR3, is DTAVSQTPKYLVTQMGNDKSIKCEQNLGHDTMYWYKQDSKKFLKIMFSYNNKELIINETVPNRFSPKSPDKAHLNLHINSLELGDSAVYFCASSQRDGYGYTFGSGTRLTVV.